This entry lists 8 T cell receptor beta chains sequenced from one sample in a study of T cells in localized non-small cell lung cancer. TCRdb's table, derived via immunoSEQ multiplex PCR, lists solely in-frame clones and lacks some. This table holds tens of thousands of clones, 87% found once. The sample in question was peripheral blood mononuclear cells, obtained before any cancer treatment. These TCRs come from a man between 40 and 69 years old with stage III lung adenocarcinoma.

The chain combines TRBV2 with TRBJ2-7; 9 nucleotides match TRBD1. J gave up 6 bases and V 2 bases, and 11 bases lay outside the gene matches. This CDR3 is 16 amino acids long. The germline gives CDR1 SNHLY, CDR2 FYNNEI. This chain's CDR3 is CASSEIRRQGVSEQYF. The CDR3 nucleotides are TGTGCCAGCAGTGAAATTCGAAGACAGGGGGTTAGCGAGCAGTACTTC. Full variable domain (rest looked up from reference TRBV2 and TRBJ2-7): EPEVTQTPSHQVTQMGQEVILRCVPISNHLYFYWYRQILGQKVEFLVSFYNNEISEKSEIFDDQFSVERPDGSNFTLKIRSTKLEDSAMYFCASSEIRRQGVSEQYFGPGTRLTVT.

The chain recombines TRBV11-3 with TRBJ2-3; TRBD1 matches 12 bases. The CDR3 length is 18 residues. Germline trimming cut 4 bases from V and 1 base from J; bases unmatched to any gene: 9. Per the germline V gene, CDR1 is SGHNT and CDR2 is YENEEA. CDR3 amino acids: CASSSPGQGAHGTDTQYF. The CDR3 DNA is TGTGCCAGCAGCTCGCCGGGACAGGGGGCGCACGGCACAGATACGCAGTATTTT.

The genes are TRBV11-2 and TRBJ2-3; 7 nucleotides match TRBD2. The CDR3 has 13 residues. V trimming: 5 bases; J trimming: 2 bases; junction bases outside the gene matches: 1. The germline V gene has CDR1 SGHAT and CDR2 FQNNGV. The CDR3 nucleotides are TGTGCCAGCAGCCGGGACTACACAGATACGCAGTATTTT. This encodes CASSRDYTDTQYF. Variable domain in full (rest from reference TRBV11-2 and TRBJ2-3): EAGVAQSPRYKIIEKRQSVAFWCNPISGHATLYWYQQILGQGPKLLIQFQNNGVVDDSQLPKDRFSAERLKGVDSTLKIQPAKLEDSAVYLCASSRDYTDTQYFGPGTRLTVL.

This chain links TRBV6-1 with TRBJ2-7; D is unclear. Germline V gene lookup returns CDR1 MNHNS and CDR2 SASEGT. V dropped 4 bases and J dropped 2 bases, with 15 bases sitting between them. The CDR3 extends over 15 amino acids. The CDR3 DNA reads as TGTGCCAGCAGTGGGGGTGCGGCTCTTACCTACGAGCAGTACTTC. Amino acid sequence: CASSGGAALTYEQYF.

The CDR3 nucleotides are TGTGCCAGCAGTTCCATGACAGGGAACACTGAAGCTTTCTTT. Encoded protein: CASSSMTGNTEAFF. The chain recombines TRBV6-1 with TRBJ1-1; a weak D match, TRBD1 (6 bases). V dropped 5 bases and J dropped 1 base, with 11 bases sitting between them. The CDR3 has 14 residues. Germline V lookup: CDR1 MNHNS, CDR2 SASEGT.

This clone appeared a few times. The chain links TRBV4-1 to TRBJ2-5, with 9 bases lining up with TRBD2. CDR1 MGHRA and CDR2 YSYEKL come from the germline V gene. The CDR3 consists of 16 residues. Trimming cost V 0 bases and J 7 bases; bases outside gene matches: 9. CDR3 in amino acids: CASSQDWSSGGGTQYF. The CDR3 DNA reads TGCGCCAGCAGCCAAGATTGGAGTAGCGGGGGTGGGACCCAGTACTTC.

This chain uses TRBV5-8 with TRBJ2-2; TRBD2 matches 11 bases. The J segment lost 4 bases and the V segment lost 0 bases, leaving 5 bases of the junction unmatched. Germline V gene data show CDR1 as SGHTS and CDR2 as YDEGEE. The CDR3 covers 17 residues. DNA for the CDR3: TGTGCCAGCAGCTTGGTGTCTACTAGCGGGGGCACCGGGGAGCTGTTTTTT. The encoded protein is CASSLVSTSGGTGELFF.

This chain joins TRBV9 and TRBJ2-7; TRBD1 might be the D (6 bases). CDR3 length: 14 amino acids. Germline V CDR1 and CDR2: SGDLS, YYNGEE. With 0 bases removed from V and 2 bases from J, the gap between germline ends came to 9 bases. CDR3 sequence: CASSVGWGPYEQYF. CDR3 nucleotide sequence: TGTGCCAGCAGCGTAGGGTGGGGGCCCTACGAGCAGTACTTC.